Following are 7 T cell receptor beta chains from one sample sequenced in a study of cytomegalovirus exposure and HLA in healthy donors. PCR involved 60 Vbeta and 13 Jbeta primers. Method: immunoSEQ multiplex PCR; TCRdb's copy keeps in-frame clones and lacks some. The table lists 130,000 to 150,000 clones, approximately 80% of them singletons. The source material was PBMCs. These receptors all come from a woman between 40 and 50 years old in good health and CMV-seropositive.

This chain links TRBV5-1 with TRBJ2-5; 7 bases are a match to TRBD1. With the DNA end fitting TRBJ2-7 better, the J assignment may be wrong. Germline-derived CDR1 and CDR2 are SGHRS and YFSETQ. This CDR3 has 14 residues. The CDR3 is CASRRQGRAYEQYF. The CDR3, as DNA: TGCGCCAGCAGGCGACAGGGAAGAGCCTACGAGCAGTACTTC.

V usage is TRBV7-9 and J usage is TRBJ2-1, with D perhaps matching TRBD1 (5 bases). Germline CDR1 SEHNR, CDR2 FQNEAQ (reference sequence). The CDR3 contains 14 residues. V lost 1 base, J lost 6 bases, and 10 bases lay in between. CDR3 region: CASSLGGSFNEQFF. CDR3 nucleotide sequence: TGTGCCAGCAGCTTAGGGGGCAGCTTCAATGAGCAGTTCTTC.

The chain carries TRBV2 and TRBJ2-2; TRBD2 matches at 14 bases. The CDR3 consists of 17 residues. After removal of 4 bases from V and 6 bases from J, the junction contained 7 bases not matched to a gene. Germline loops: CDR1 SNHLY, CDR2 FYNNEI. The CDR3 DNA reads TGTGCCAGCAGTGTACCCGGACTAGCGGGGGGCCCCGGGGAGCTGTTTTTT. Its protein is CASSVPGLAGGPGELFF.

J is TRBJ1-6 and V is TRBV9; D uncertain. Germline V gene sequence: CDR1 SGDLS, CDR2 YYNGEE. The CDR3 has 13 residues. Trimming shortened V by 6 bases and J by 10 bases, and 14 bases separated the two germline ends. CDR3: CASTSGLESPLHF. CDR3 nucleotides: TGTGCCAGCACCTCAGGTCTGGAATCACCCCTCCACTTT.

The CDR3 DNA is TGTGCCAGCTCACCGAGGGGAGGGCCGGACGAGCAGTACTTC. Protein: CASSPRGGPDEQYF. The V and J genes are TRBV18 and TRBJ2-7; 7 bases agree with TRBD2. Per the germline V gene, CDR1 is KGHSH and CDR2 is LQKENI. This CDR3 has 14 residues. The V gene end was trimmed by 3 bases and the J gene end by 5 bases; junction bases not matched to a gene: 7.

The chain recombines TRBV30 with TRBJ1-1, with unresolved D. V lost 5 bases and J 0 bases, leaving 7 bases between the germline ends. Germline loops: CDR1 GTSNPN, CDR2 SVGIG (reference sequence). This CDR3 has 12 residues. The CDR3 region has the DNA TGTGCCTGGTCGCAGGTGAACACTGAAGCTTTCTTT. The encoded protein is CAWSQVNTEAFF.

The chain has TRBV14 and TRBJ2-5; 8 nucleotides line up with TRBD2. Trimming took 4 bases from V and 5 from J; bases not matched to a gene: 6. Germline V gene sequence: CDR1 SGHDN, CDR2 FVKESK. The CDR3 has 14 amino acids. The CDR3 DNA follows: TGTGCCAGCAGCCTAGGAGCGGGAGTGGAGACCCAGTACTTC. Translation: CASSLGAGVETQYF.